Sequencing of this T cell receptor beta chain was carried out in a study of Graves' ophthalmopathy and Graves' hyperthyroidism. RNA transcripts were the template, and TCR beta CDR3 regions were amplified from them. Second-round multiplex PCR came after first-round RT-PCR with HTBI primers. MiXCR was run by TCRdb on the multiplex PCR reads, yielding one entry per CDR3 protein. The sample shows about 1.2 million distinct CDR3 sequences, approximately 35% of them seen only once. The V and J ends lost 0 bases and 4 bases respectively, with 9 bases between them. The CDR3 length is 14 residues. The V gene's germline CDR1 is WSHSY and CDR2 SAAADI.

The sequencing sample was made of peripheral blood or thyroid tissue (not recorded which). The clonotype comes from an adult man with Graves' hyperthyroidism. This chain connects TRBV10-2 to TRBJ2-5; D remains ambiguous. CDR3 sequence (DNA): TGCGCCAGCAGTGAGTCGGGCCTACGAGAGACCCAGTACTTC. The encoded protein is CASSESGLRETQYF.